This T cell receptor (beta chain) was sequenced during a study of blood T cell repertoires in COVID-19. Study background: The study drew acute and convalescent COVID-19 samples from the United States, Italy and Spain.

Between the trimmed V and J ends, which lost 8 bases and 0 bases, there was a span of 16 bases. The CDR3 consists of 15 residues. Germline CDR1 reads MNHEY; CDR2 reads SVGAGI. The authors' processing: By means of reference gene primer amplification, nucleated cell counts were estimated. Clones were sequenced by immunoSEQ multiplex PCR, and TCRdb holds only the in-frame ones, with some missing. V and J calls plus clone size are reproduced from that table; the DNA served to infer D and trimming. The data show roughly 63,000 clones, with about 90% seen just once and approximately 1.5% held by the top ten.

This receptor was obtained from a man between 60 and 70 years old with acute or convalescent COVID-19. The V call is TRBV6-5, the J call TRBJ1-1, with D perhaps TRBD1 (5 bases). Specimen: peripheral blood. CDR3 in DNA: TGTGCCAGCCAAAGACAGTATGCGGTGAACACTGAAGCTTTCTTT. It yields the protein CASQRQYAVNTEAFF.